Listed below are T cell receptor beta chains from one sample, sequenced in a study of T cell responses to AZD1222 COVID-19 vaccine. Sequenced by immunoSEQ multiplex PCR; TCRdb stores in-frame clones only, minus some. Here the sample spans about 95,000 clones, roughly 91% being singletons. The sample was peripheral blood, taken on day 0 of AZD1222 vaccination. Receptors were obtained from an adult in good health. The CDR3 runs from the conserved cysteine through the conserved F or W. D genes are given only for firm matches. A row's size may be missing; if present it is once, few, many or a size class.

V gene: TRBV11-2; D gene: NA; J gene: TRBJ1-1; CDR3 length: 15; clone size: NA; CDR3 protein: CASSLARLVNTEAFF; CDR3 DNA: TGTGCCAGCAGCTTAGCCCGGTTAGTGAACACTGAAGCTTTCTTT
V gene: TRBV12-3/TRBV12-4; D gene: NA; J gene: TRBJ1-2; CDR3 length: 13; clone size: NA; CDR3 protein: CASSFAATYGYTF; CDR3 DNA: TGTGCCAGCAGTTTCGCGGCTACTTATGGCTACACCTTC
V gene: TRBV10-3; D gene: TRBD1; J gene: TRBJ1-1; CDR3 length: 15; clone size: NA; CDR3 protein: CAISESTGVDTEAFF; CDR3 DNA: TGTGCCATCAGTGAGTCGACAGGGGTAGACACTGAAGCTTTCTTT
V gene: TRBV12-5; D gene: NA; J gene: TRBJ1-1; CDR3 length: 12; clone size: NA; CDR3 protein: CASALVGGDAFF; CDR3 DNA: TGTGCTAGCGCTCTGGTGGGCGGGGACGCTTTCTTT
V gene: TRBV6-2/TRBV6-3; D gene: NA; J gene: TRBJ1-1; CDR3 length: 13; clone size: once; CDR3 protein: CASSLGLYTEAFF; CDR3 DNA: TGTGCCAGCAGTTTAGGGCTCTACACTGAAGCTTTCTTT
V gene: TRBV12-3/TRBV12-4; D gene: TRBD1; J gene: TRBJ1-4; CDR3 length: 13; clone size: NA; CDR3 protein: CARHGTGYEKLFF; CDR3 DNA: TGTGCCAGGCACGGGACAGGGTATGAAAAACTGTTTTTT
V gene: TRBV27; D gene: NA; J gene: TRBJ1-1; CDR3 length: 15; clone size: NA; CDR3 protein: CASSLSLRGNTEAFF; CDR3 DNA: TGTGCCAGCAGTTTATCGCTCAGGGGGAACACTGAAGCTTTCTTT
V gene: TRBV5-1; D gene: NA; J gene: TRBJ2-3; CDR3 length: 14; clone size: NA; CDR3 protein: CASYGGSFTDTQYF; CDR3 DNA: TGCGCCAGCTACGGGGGTTCTTTCACAGATACGCAGTATTTT
V gene: TRBV19; D gene: NA; J gene: TRBJ1-1; CDR3 length: 17; clone size: few; CDR3 protein: CASSMTFVSGSKTEAFF; CDR3 DNA: TGTGCCAGTAGTATGACGTTCGTTTCGGGGAGTAAGACTGAAGCTTTCTTT
V gene: TRBV24-1; D gene: NA; J gene: TRBJ2-1; CDR3 length: 15; clone size: NA; CDR3 protein: CATSDLQRERGEQFF; CDR3 DNA: TGTGCCACCAGTGATTTGCAGAGGGAGCGAGGTGAGCAGTTCTTC
V gene: TRBV7-9; D gene: TRBD1; J gene: TRBJ2-1; CDR3 length: 15; clone size: NA; CDR3 protein: CASSLGQGLYNEQFF; CDR3 DNA: TGTGCCAGCAGCTTAGGACAGGGGCTCTACAATGAGCAGTTCTTC
V gene: TRBV12-5; D gene: NA; J gene: TRBJ2-5; CDR3 length: 15; clone size: NA; CDR3 protein: CASGFFSWQQETQYF; CDR3 DNA: TGTGCTAGTGGTTTTTTTAGTTGGCAGCAAGAGACCCAGTACTTC